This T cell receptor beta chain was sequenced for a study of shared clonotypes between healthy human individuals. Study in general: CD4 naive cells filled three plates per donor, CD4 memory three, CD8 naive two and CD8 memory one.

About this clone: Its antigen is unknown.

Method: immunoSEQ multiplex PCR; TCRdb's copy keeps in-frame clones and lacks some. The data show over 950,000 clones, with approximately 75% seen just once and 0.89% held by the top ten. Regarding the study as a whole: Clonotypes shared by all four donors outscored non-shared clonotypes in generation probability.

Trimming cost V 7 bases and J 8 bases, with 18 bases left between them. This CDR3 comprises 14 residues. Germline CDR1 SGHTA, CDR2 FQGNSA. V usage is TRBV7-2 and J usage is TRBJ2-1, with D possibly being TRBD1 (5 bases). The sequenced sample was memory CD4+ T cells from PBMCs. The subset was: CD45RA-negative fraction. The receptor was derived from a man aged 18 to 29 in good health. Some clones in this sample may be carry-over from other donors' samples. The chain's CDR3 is CASTTRQGTHEQFF. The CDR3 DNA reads TGTGCCAGCACCACCAGGCAGGGTACACATGAGCAGTTCTTC.